This T cell receptor beta chain came from a study of control samples from healthy donors and cancer patients. The CDR3 loop spans 14 amino acids. V was shortened by 6 bases and J by 8 bases, with 14 bases between the two germline ends. Germline-derived CDR1 and CDR2 are LGHDT and YNNKEL (reference sequence). Data came from immunoSEQ multiplex PCR; TCRdb stores just in-frame clones and leaves some out. The profile shows about 220,000 clones, over 90% of them singletons. This TCR was recovered from a man between 45 and 60 years old in good health. The specimen sequenced was blood. The V and J genes are TRBV3-1 (or the pseudogene TRBV3-2) and TRBJ1-6, with D unclear. In nucleotides, the CDR3 is TGTGCCAGCAGGGTCTCGACGGGTTATTCACCCCTCCACTTT. This sequence encodes CASRVSTGYSPLHF.